The TCR beta chain described here comes from a study of T cell changes during pregnancy in multiple sclerosis. This clone was seen a handful of times. Germline V gene lookup returns CDR1 SGDLS and CDR2 YYNGEE. The V gene end was trimmed by 3 bases and the J gene end by 0 bases; junction bases not matched to a gene: 3. This CDR3 has 15 residues. Data came from immunoSEQ multiplex PCR; TCRdb stores just in-frame clones and leaves some out. The sample lists under 70,000 clones, 91% occurring once. Sequenced here: peripheral blood, sampled after pregnancy. The chain joins TRBV9 to TRBJ1-1; TRBD1 agrees at 9 bases. The TCR originated in a female donor in good health, enrolled as a control in a pregnancy study. The CDR3 region is CASSARTGVNTEAFF. CDR3 coding DNA: TGTGCCAGCAGCGCCCGGACAGGGGTGAACACTGAAGCTTTCTTT.